The present T cell receptor (beta chain) was sequenced within a study of Ad26.COV2.S vaccination and SARS-CoV-2 variants. Study-level background: Donor participated within the Ad26.COV2.S arm of the COV1001 trial. Doses of Ad26.COV2.S were injected into muscle once or twice, 56 days apart.

This CDR3 region has 15 residues. Germline V gene lookup returns CDR1 KGHSH and CDR2 LQKENI. Trimming took off 4 bases at V and 2 bases at J, with 14 bases between the two ends. On this clone itself: Its specificity is unknown.

Data came from immunoSEQ multiplex PCR; TCRdb stores just in-frame clones and leaves some out. The sample holds 300,000 to 400,000 clones, around 86% seen once. Broader study findings: Quantification of TCR breadth and depth may have yielded underestimates of total T cell responses.

The sample's treatment: some 20 received Ad26.COV2.S at low or high dose, single or two shots; about 5 received placebo; per-sample allocation not given. Material that was analyzed had been drawn on day 63 after the first vaccine or placebo injection. This receptor was identified in a person aged 18-65 years who received the Ad26.COV2.S COVID-19 vaccine or a placebo. This specimen consisted of peripheral blood, obtained in a trial of Ad26.COV2.S vaccine versus placebo. The genes are TRBV18 and TRBJ1-1; D gene uncertain. The CDR3 region has the DNA TGTGCCAGCTCACTCTCCCCGGAAGCAAACACTGAAGCTTTCTTT. Its protein is CASSLSPEANTEAFF.